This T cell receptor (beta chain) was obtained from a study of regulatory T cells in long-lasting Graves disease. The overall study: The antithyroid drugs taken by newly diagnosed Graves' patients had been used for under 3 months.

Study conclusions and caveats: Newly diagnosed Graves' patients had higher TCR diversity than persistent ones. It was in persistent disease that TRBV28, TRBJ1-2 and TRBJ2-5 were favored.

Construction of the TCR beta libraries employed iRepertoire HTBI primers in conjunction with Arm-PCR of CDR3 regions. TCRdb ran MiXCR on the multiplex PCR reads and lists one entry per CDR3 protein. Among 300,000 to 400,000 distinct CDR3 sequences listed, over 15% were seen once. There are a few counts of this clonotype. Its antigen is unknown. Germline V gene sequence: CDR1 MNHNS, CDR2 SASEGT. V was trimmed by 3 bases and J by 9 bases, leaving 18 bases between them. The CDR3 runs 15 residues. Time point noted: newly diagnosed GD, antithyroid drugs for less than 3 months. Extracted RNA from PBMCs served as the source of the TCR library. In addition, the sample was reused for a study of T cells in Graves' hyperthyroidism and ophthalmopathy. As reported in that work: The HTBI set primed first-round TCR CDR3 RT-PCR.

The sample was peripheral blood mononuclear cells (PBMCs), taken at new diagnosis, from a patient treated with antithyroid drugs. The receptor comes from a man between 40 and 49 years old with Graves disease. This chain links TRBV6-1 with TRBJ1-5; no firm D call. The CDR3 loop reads CASSDGKGTGRPQHF. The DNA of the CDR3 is TGTGCCAGCAGTGACGGGAAGGGCACCGGGAGGCCCCAGCATTTT.